This TCR beta chain is drawn from a study of T cell responses to AZD1222 COVID-19 vaccine. Study-level findings and limits: Repertoire collection took place solely once the T cell response had peaked.

Germline CDR1 is MNHEY and CDR2 is SMNVEV (reference sequence). The CDR3 is 14 amino acids. The germline V and J ends were trimmed by 0 bases and 2 bases, with 8 bases remaining between them. To note about this clone: The target antigen is unknown.

The assay was immunoSEQ multiplex PCR, and TCRdb's table has in-frame clones only and misses some. The table lists roughly 130,000 clones, 87% of them singletons. The genes are TRBV27 and TRBJ2-7, with D uncertain. Specimen: peripheral blood, collected on day 0 of AZD1222 vaccination. The clonotype comes from an adult in good health. The CDR3 DNA sequence: TGTGCCAGCAGTTTATCGGACGGACCCTACGAGCAGTACTTC. The encoded protein is CASSLSDGPYEQYF.